The 19 T cell receptor beta chains below come from one sample, sequenced in a study of identical twins. TCRdb re-analysed the 5' RACE reads in MiXCR, keeping a single row per CDR3 protein. The sample has around 570,000 distinct CDR3 sequences, roughly 9.5% seen once; the top ten hold approximately 3.2%. These data were also reused for a study on yellow fever vaccine responses in identical twins.

Sequenced material: PBMCs. These receptors all stem from a woman aged 18-29 years in good health.

This clonotype occurred a few times. V gene TRBV7-2 combines with J gene TRBJ2-3; 9 positions agree with TRBD2. Germline V lookup: CDR1 SGHTA, CDR2 FQGNSA. V shed 1 base and J 6 bases; nucleotides not matched to a gene: 5. The CDR3 is 15 amino acids. The CDR3 coding sequence is TGTGCCAGCAGCTTAGTTGGCGGGGGGGTGGATACGCAGTATTTT. Protein product: CASSLVGGGVDTQYF.

This clonotype has just a few counts. As DNA, the CDR3 is TGTGCCAGCAGTACTAGCGGTTGGAATGAGCAGTTCTTC. It encodes CASSTSGWNEQFF. The chain uses TRBV12-3 or TRBV12-4 and TRBJ2-1; 8 nucleotides agree with TRBD2. After removal of 5 bases from V and 7 bases from J, the junction contained 4 bases not matched to a gene. This CDR3 is 13 amino acids long.

The gene calls are TRBV3-1 and TRBJ2-2; no clear D gene. Germline loops: CDR1 LGHDT, CDR2 YNNKEL (reference sequence). The V and J ends lost 3 bases and 1 base respectively, with 9 bases between them. The CDR3 length is 15 residues. CDR3 nucleotide sequence: TGTGCCAGCAGCCAGAGGACGTTGAACACCGGGGAGCTGTTTTTT. As protein: CASSQRTLNTGELFF.

On this clonotype: Given a much more abundant clone one base away, this may be a read error. V is TRBV5-1 and J is TRBJ2-3; D might be TRBD2 (5 bases). The CDR3 extends over 15 amino acids. Per germline, CDR1 SGHRS and CDR2 YFSETQ. The CDR3: CASSLAGPSTYTQYF. DNA for the CDR3: TGCGCCAGCAGCTTGGCGGGTCCTAGCACATATACGCAGTATTTT.

This clonotype was observed many times. The rearrangement joins TRBV29-1 to TRBJ1-1, with D possibly TRBD1 on 5 matching bases. Between the trimmed V and J ends, which lost 6 bases and 5 bases, there was a span of 10 bases. CDR3 size: 11 residues. The germline CDR1 and CDR2 sequences are SQVTM and ANQGSEA. The chain's CDR3 is CSVAQGTEAFF. CDR3 sequence (DNA): TGCAGCGTGGCTCAGGGAACTGAAGCTTTCTTT.

This clonotype was seen ten or more times. CDR3 protein: CASSLPPGTDGIQYF. The CDR3 nucleotides read TGTGCCAGCAGCTTACCGCCCGGGACAGATGGCATTCAGTACTTC. The rearrangement joins TRBV7-8 to TRBJ2-4, with 7 bases lining up with TRBD1. Germline V gene lookup returns CDR1 SGHVS and CDR2 FQNEAQ. The length of the CDR3 is 15 residues. V gave up 2 bases and J gave up 9 bases; unmatched junction bases: 10.

This clonotype was seen a few times. V usage is TRBV4-2 and J usage is TRBJ2-3; maybe TRBD2 (6 bases). Trimming removed 1 base from V and 3 bases from J, with 8 bases in between. The germline V gene has CDR1 LGHNA and CDR2 YNFKEQ. The length of the CDR3 is 14 residues. The CDR3 protein is CASSQVLATDTQYF. CDR3 bases: TGTGCCAGCAGCCAAGTTCTAGCGACAGATACGCAGTATTTT.

This clonotype was counted many times. The chain has TRBV29-1 and TRBJ2-2; 10 bases map to TRBD1. Germline values: CDR1 SQVTM, CDR2 ANQGSEA. J gave up 3 bases and V 6 bases, and 7 bases lay outside the gene matches. The CDR3 sequence is 15 residues long. The CDR3 sequence: CSVSGQGSDTGELFF. CDR3 in DNA: TGCAGCGTATCGGGACAGGGGTCCGACACCGGGGAGCTGTTTTTT.

Ten or more counts support this clonotype. The CDR3 sequence is CASSETVAQYF. The DNA of the CDR3 is TGTGCCAGCAGTGAAACCGTTGCGCAGTATTTT. This sequence joins TRBV25-1 and TRBJ2-3; D is unresolved. This CDR3 spans 11 amino acids. V gave up 2 bases and J gave up 10 bases, with 7 bases separating them. Germline CDR1 is MGHDK and CDR2 is SYGVNS.

V is TRBV20-1 and J is TRBJ2-7; TRBD2 might be the D (6 bases). CDR1 is DFQATT, CDR2 SNEGSKA, per germline (reference sequence). Trimming cost V 5 bases and J 7 bases, with 15 bases left between them. The CDR3 spans 12 residues. DNA for the CDR3: TGCAGTGCTCCGGGTGCGGCGGGGGAGCAGTACTTC. This encodes CSAPGAAGEQYF.

This clonotype was observed a handful of times. The chain joins TRBV19 to TRBJ1-1; 8 positions match TRBD1. The CDR3 sequence is 14 residues long. Germline V gives CDR1 LNHDA, CDR2 SQIVND (reference sequence). Unmatched junction bases numbered 5, after V lost 4 bases and J lost 4 bases. The DNA of the CDR3 is TGTGCCAGTAGTAAGGGACAGGCGCGCACTGAAGCTTTCTTT. This encodes CASSKGQARTEAFF. Using reference TRBV19 and TRBJ1-1 for the parts outside the CDR3, the full variable domain is DGGITQSPKYLFRKEGQNVTLSCEQNLNHDAMYWYRQDPGQGLRLIYYSQIVNDFQKGDIAEGYSVSREKKESFPLTVTSAQKNPTAFYLCASSKGQARTEAFFGQGTRLTVV.

This clonotype has ten or more counts. V is TRBV29-1 and J is TRBJ2-7; D is unclear. The germline V gene has CDR1 SQVTM and CDR2 ANQGSEA. The CDR3 covers 11 residues. Trimming stripped 1 base from V and 9 bases from J, with 10 bases between. CDR3 loop: CSVEAAPGQYF. The CDR3, as DNA: TGCAGCGTTGAAGCCGCCCCAGGGCAGTACTTC.

Points on this clonotype: A read error may produce the germline difference seen at one junction end. The rearrangement links TRBV5-1 to TRBJ2-7; tentatively, D is TRBD1 (5 bases). The CDR3 is 13 residues long. The germline CDR1 and CDR2 sequences are SGHRS and YFSETQ. The CDR3 protein is CTSSERQSYEQYF. In nucleotides, the CDR3 is TGCACCAGCAGTGAAAGACAGTCCTACGAGCAGTACTTC.

The rearrangement joins TRBV10-3 to TRBJ2-5, with D tentatively TRBD1 (6 bases). Germline-derived CDR1 and CDR2 are ENHRY and SYGVKD. The V and J ends lost 6 bases and 4 bases respectively, with 12 bases between them. The CDR3 consists of 13 residues. CDR3 in amino acids: CAIRQGGTETQYF. CDR3 bases: TGTGCCATCAGGCAAGGGGGTACAGAGACCCAGTACTTC.

The sample holds many counts of this clonotype. The genes are TRBV15 and TRBJ2-1; 11 bases map to TRBD2. Germline trimming cut 4 bases from V and 7 bases from J; bases unmatched to any gene: 3. The CDR3 runs to 14 residues. The V gene's germline CDR1 is LNHNV and CDR2 YYDKDF (reference sequence). The CDR3 DNA sequence: TGTGCCACCAGCATTCGACTAGCGGGAAATGAGCAGTTCTTC. Its protein is CATSIRLAGNEQFF.

The chain is built from TRBV7-2 and TRBJ2-3; unclear D gene. The CDR3 runs to 17 residues. V was shortened by 3 bases and J by 2 bases, with 18 bases between the two germline ends. Germline V gene lookup returns CDR1 SGHTA and CDR2 FQGNSA. As DNA, the CDR3 is TGTGCCAGCAGCTTCCCCGCATTGAGACACACCACAGATACGCAGTATTTT. Translating gives CASSFPALRHTTDTQYF.

This clonotype appeared many times. The CDR3 bases are TGTGCCAGCAGTCCTGGGGACAGGGGGAACTCACCCCTCCACTTT. Protein product: CASSPGDRGNSPLHF. The J gene is TRBJ1-6, the V gene TRBV12-3 or TRBV12-4; TRBD1 matches at 11 bases. The CDR3 is 15 amino acids. J lost 10 bases, V lost 5 bases, and 7 bases had no gene match.

This clonotype was detected only a few times. J is TRBJ1-2 and V is TRBV5-5, with D perhaps TRBD1 (6 bases). The V end lost 1 base, the J end lost 6 bases, and 10 bases lay between the germline ends. The CDR3 consists of 13 residues. Germline V gives CDR1 SGHKS, CDR2 YYEKEE (reference sequence). For the CDR3, the DNA is TGTGCCAGCAGCTTGACAGGGACCCATGGCTACACCTTC. Encoded protein: CASSLTGTHGYTF.

The chain is built from TRBV24-1 and TRBJ2-2; 7 nucleotides line up with TRBD1. This CDR3 is 16 amino acids long. Germline V gives CDR1 KGHDR, CDR2 SFDVKD. V lost 0 bases to trimming and J lost 6 bases; unmatched junction nucleotides: 6. The CDR3 spells CATSDLPRGPAGELFF. DNA of the CDR3: TGTGCCACCAGTGATTTGCCGAGGGGGCCCGCCGGGGAGCTGTTTTTT.